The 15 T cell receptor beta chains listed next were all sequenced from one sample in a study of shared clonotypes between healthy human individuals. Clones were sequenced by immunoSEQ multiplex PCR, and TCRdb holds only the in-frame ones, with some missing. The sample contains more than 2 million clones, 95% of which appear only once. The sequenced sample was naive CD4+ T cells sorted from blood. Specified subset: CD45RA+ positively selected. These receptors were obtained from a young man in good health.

The CDR3 protein is CASSRGHQFQETQYF. DNA of the CDR3: TGTGCCAGCAGCCGGGGACACCAGTTTCAAGAGACCCAGTACTTC. The chain carries TRBV7-2 and TRBJ2-5; tentatively, D is TRBD1 (6 bases). The germline gives CDR1 SGHTA, CDR2 FQGNSA. CDR3 length equals 15 residues. Trimming took off 5 bases at V and 2 bases at J, with 15 bases between the two ends.

CDR3 bases: TGTGCCAGCAGCTTAGATGGGGGGGAGACCCAGTACTTC. Residues: CASSLDGGETQYF. V usage is TRBV11-3 and J usage is TRBJ2-5; perhaps TRBD2 as D (6 bases). Germline assignment: CDR1 SGHNT and CDR2 YENEEA. V lost 0 bases and J lost 5, with 7 bases in between. The CDR3 length is 13 residues.

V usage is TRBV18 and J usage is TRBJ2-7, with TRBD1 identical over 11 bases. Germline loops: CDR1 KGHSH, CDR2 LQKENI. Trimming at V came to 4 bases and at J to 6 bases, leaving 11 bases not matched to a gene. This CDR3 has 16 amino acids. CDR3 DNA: TGTGCCAGCTCACGGACCCCCGGGACAGGGGGATCCGAGCAGTACTTC. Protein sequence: CASSRTPGTGGSEQYF.

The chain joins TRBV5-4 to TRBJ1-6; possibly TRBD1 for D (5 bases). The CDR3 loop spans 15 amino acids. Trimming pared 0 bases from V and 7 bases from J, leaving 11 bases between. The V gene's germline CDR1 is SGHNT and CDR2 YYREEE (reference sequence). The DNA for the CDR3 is TGTGCCAGCAGCTTGGCCAGGGATCCAAATTCACCCCTCCACTTT. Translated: CASSLARDPNSPLHF.

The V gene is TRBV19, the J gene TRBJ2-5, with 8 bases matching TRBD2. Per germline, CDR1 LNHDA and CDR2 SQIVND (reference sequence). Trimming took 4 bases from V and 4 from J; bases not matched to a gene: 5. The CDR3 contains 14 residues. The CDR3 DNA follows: TGTGCCAGTAGTACAACTAGCGGCATAGAGACCCAGTACTTC. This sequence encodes CASSTTSGIETQYF.

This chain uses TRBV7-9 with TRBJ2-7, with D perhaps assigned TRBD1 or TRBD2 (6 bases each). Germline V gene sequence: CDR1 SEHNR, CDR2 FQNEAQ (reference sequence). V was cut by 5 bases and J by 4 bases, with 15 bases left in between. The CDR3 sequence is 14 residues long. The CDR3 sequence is CASSQGSGRYEQYF. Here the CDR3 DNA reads TGTGCCAGCAGCCAGGGGTCAGGGAGGTACGAGCAGTACTTC.

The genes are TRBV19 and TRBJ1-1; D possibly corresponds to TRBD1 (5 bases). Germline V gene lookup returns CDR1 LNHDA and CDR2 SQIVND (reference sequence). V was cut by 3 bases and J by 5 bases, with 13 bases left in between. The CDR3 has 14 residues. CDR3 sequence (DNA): TGTGCCAGTAGTATCAGCAGGGAAGGGACTGAAGCTTTCTTT. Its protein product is CASSISREGTEAFF.

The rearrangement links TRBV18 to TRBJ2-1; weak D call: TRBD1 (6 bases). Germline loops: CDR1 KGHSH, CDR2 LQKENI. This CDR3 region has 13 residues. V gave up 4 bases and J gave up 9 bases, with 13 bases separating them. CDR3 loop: CASSQKQGGEQFF. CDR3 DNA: TGTGCCAGCTCACAAAAACAGGGTGGTGAGCAGTTCTTC.

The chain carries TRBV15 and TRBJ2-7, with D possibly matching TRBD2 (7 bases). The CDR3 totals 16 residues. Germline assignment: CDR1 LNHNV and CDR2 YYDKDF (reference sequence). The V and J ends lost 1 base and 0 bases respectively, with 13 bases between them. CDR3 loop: CATSRVGGGSSYEQYF. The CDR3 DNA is TGTGCCACCAGCAGAGTAGGCGGGGGCTCCTCCTACGAGCAGTACTTC.

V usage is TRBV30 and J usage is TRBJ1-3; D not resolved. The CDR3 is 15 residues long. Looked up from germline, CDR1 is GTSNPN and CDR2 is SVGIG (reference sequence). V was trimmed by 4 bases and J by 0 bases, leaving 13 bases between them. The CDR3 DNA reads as TGTGCCTGGACTGTCGGGAGTAACTCTGGAAACACCATATATTTT. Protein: CAWTVGSNSGNTIYF.

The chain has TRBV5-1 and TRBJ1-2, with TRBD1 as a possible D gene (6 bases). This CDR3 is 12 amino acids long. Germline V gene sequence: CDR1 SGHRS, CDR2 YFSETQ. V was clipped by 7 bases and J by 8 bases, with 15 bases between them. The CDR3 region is CASASLGGGYTF. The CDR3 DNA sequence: TGCGCCAGCGCCAGTTTGGGGGGCGGCTACACCTTC.

CDR3 coding DNA: TGTGCCAGCTCACCTCAAGGGGTCACTGAAGCTTTCTTT. The encoded protein is CASSPQGVTEAFF. The chain joins TRBV18 to TRBJ1-1, with D maybe TRBD1 (5 bases). CDR1 is KGHSH, CDR2 LQKENI, per germline. V lost 3 bases and J lost 4, with 9 bases in between. CDR3 size: 13 residues.

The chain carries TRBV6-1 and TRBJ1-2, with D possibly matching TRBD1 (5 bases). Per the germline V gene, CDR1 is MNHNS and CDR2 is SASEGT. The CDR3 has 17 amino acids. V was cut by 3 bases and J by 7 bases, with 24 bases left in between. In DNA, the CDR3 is TGTGCCAGCAGTGATCCACCGGGTTTCCTCTCGGGACGTGGCTACACCTTC. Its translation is CASSDPPGFLSGRGYTF.

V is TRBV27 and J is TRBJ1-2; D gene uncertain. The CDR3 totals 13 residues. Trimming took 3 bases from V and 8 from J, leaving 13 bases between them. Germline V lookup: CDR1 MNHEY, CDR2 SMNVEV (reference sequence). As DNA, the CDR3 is TGTGCCAGCAGTTTTGGCCCCAGCAGAGGCTACACCTTC. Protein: CASSFGPSRGYTF.

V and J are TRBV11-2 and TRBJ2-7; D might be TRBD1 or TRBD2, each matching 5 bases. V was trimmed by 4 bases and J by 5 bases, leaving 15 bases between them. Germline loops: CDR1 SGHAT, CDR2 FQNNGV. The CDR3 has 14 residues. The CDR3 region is CASSSVFGDHEQYF. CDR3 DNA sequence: TGTGCCAGCAGCTCGGTCTTTGGGGACCACGAGCAGTACTTC. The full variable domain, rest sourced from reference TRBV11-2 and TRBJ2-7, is EAGVAQSPRYKIIEKRQSVAFWCNPISGHATLYWYQQILGQGPKLLIQFQNNGVVDDSQLPKDRFSAERLKGVDSTLKIQPAKLEDSAVYLCASSSVFGDHEQYFGPGTRLTVT.